Each of the 26 T cell receptor beta chains below was sequenced from the same sample in a study of read filtering for tumor transcriptome and immune sequencing. The library was built from roughly 400 ng RNA with molecular barcoded adaptors for alpha/delta and beta/gamma chains. Each CDR3 protein is one row after TCRdb ran MiXCR on the reads. The sample lists some 46,000 distinct CDR3 sequences, about 20% seen once, with around two fifths in the top ten. The sequencing sample was made of a population of CD138-negative cells sorted from bone marrow. All receptors come from a donor aged 40 or over with multiple myeloma.

Points on this clonotype: A much larger clonotype is one base distant, so this may be a read error. The J gene is TRBJ2-1, the V gene TRBV3-1; TRBD1 agrees at 9 bases. CDR3 size: 17 residues. V trimming: 5 bases; J trimming: 6 bases; junction bases outside the gene matches: 14. Looked up from germline, CDR1 is LGHDT and CDR2 is YNNKEL (reference sequence). CDR3 nucleotide sequence: TGTGCCAGCAGCTTTATACAGGGGGCGAAGAGTTGCAATGAGCAGTTCTTC. Translating it yields CASSFIQGAKSCNEQFF.

The sample holds many counts of this clonotype. The gene calls are TRBV4-3 and TRBJ2-2; maybe TRBD1 (5 bases). V dropped 0 bases and J dropped 4 bases, with 15 bases sitting between them. CDR1 and CDR2 (germline): LGHNA, YSLEER. The CDR3 length is 17 residues. The DNA for the CDR3 is TGCGCCAGCAGCCAAGATCCTCAGGGCCCCATCACCGGGGAGCTGTTTTTT. It yields the protein CASSQDPQGPITGELFF.

This clonotype was picked up many times. The chain carries TRBV5-1 and TRBJ2-5; 8 bases map to TRBD2. CDR3 length: 12 amino acids. Trimming at V came to 7 bases and at J to 5 bases, leaving 4 bases not matched to a gene. The V gene's germline CDR1 is SGHRS and CDR2 YFSETQ. Here the CDR3 reads CASSAGEETQYF. In nucleotides, the CDR3 is TGCGCCAGCTCAGCGGGAGAGGAGACCCAGTACTTC.

This clonotype came up many times. This chain connects TRBV5-1 to TRBJ2-3, with D possibly being TRBD1 or TRBD2 (6 bases each). The CDR3 covers 17 residues. The V end lost 4 bases, the J end lost 3 bases, and 21 bases lay between the germline ends. Germline loops: CDR1 SGHRS, CDR2 YFSETQ. CDR3 bases: TGCGCCAGCAGCGCCTTTCCAAGGGGGGCTCGAACAGATACGCAGTATTTT. Translation: CASSAFPRGARTDTQYF.

This clonotype was seen ten or more times. This chain connects TRBV30 to TRBJ2-3; 9 bases fit TRBD2. Unmatched junction bases numbered 13, after V lost 7 bases and J lost 5 bases. This CDR3 has 15 amino acids. The germline V gene has CDR1 GTSNPN and CDR2 SVGIG (reference sequence). In nucleotides, the CDR3 is TGTGCCTTGTACTTAGCGGGAGCATCTAAAGATACGCAGTATTTT. It encodes CALYLAGASKDTQYF.

Comment on this clonotype: This could be a read error, since a much larger clone is one nucleotide away. DNA for the CDR3: TGCAGCGTGCATAACCTCGGGCGGGGCCAAGAGACCCAGAACTTC. Its translation is CSVHNLGRGQETQNF. The chain has TRBV29-1 and TRBJ2-5, with D maybe TRBD2 (6 bases). Per the germline V gene, CDR1 is SQVTM and CDR2 is ANQGSEA. CDR3 length equals 15 residues.

This clonotype was seen a few times. The V and J genes are TRBV12-3 or TRBV12-4 and TRBJ2-5; perhaps TRBD2 as D (5 bases). The CDR3 length is 13 residues. Trimming cost V 6 bases and J 5 bases, with 13 bases left between them. The CDR3 loop is CASSDGGAETQYF. CDR3 in DNA: TGTGCCAGCAGCGATGGAGGTGCGGAGACCCAGTACTTC.

With respect to this clonotype: This may be a read error, as it is one base from a much larger clone. The rearrangement joins TRBV20-1 to TRBJ2-1; D not certain. The V gene's germline CDR1 is DFQATT and CDR2 SNEGSKA (reference sequence). The CDR3 extends over 12 amino acids. CDR3 in DNA: TGCAGTGCCCCCGACACCTACAAGGAGCAGTTCTTC. Translating it yields CSAPDTYKEQFF.

The chain carries TRBV6-5 and TRBJ2-5; unclear D gene. V lost 6 bases and J lost 5, with 22 bases in between. This CDR3 has 16 amino acids. Germline V gene lookup returns CDR1 MNHEY and CDR2 SVGAGI. The CDR3 DNA is TGTGCCAGCAGCCCTAGGGTCCCACTCGCCGGGGAGACCCAGTACTTC. Translating gives CASSPRVPLAGETQYF.

Comments on this clonotype: Since a much larger clone is just one base distant, this may be a read error. This chain links TRBV30 with TRBJ1-1, with a possible D match to TRBD1 (5 bases). This CDR3 comprises 14 residues. CDR1 GTSNPN and CDR2 SVGIG come from the germline V gene (reference sequence). The CDR3 protein is CALSVWGMNTEAFF. Written as DNA, the CDR3 is TGTGCCTTGAGTGTCTGGGGCATGAACACTGAAGCTTTCTTT.

The rearrangement uses TRBV5-1 and TRBJ2-1; 13 bases are a match to TRBD2. The CDR3 is made up of 18 amino acids. V lost 2 bases to trimming and J lost 3 bases; unmatched junction nucleotides: 8. Per the germline V gene, CDR1 is SGHRS and CDR2 is YFSETQ. The CDR3 here is CASSFHTSGRALYNEQFF. The CDR3 bases are TGCGCCAGCAGCTTCCATACTAGCGGGAGGGCCCTCTACAATGAGCAGTTCTTC.

Comment on this clonotype: This could be a read error, since a much larger clone is one nucleotide away. The rearrangement links TRBV5-1 to TRBJ2-1, with 8 bases fitting TRBD2. The V and J ends lost 7 bases and 7 bases, in that order; junction bases with no gene match: 10. The germline CDR1 and CDR2 sequences are SGHRS and YFSETQ. The CDR3 sequence is 14 residues long. For the CDR3, the DNA is TGCGCCAGCGGCCCCGGACTAGCAGGAAATGAGCAGTTCTTC. Amino acids: CASGPGLAGNEQFF. Combining the CDR3 with reference TRBV5-1 and TRBJ2-1 gives the whole variable domain KAGVTQTPRYLIKTRGQQVTLSCSPISGHRSVSWYQQTPGQGLQFLFEYFSETQRNKGNFPGRFSGRQFSNSRSEMNVSTLELGDSALYLCASGPGLAGNEQFFGPGTRLTVL.

This clonotype was found many times. The chain uses TRBV19 and TRBJ2-3, with D perhaps matching TRBD2 (6 bases). The germline CDR1 and CDR2 sequences are LNHDA and SQIVND (reference sequence). CDR3 length: 14 residues. With 5 bases removed from V and 3 bases from J, the gap between germline ends came to 12 bases. The CDR3 bases are TGTGCCAGTAGTTCCCTAGCGAAAACAGATACGCAGTATTTT. Translation gives CASSSLAKTDTQYF. The full variable domain, its missing parts supplied by reference TRBV19 and TRBJ2-3, is DGGITQSPKYLFRKEGQNVTLSCEQNLNHDAMYWYRQDPGQGLRLIYYSQIVNDFQKGDIAEGYSVSREKKESFPLTVTSAQKNPTAFYLCASSSLAKTDTQYFGPGTRLTVL.

This clonotype was counted a few times. The chain joins TRBV20-1 to TRBJ1-1; the D gene is possibly TRBD1 (6 bases). V lost 6 bases, J lost 7 bases, and 18 bases lay in between. The CDR3 extends over 13 amino acids. CDR1 and CDR2 from the germline V gene are DFQATT and SNEGSKA (reference sequence). The CDR3 reads CSAENPGDLEAFF. For the CDR3, the DNA is TGCAGTGCCGAAAACCCAGGGGACCTTGAAGCTTTCTTT.

There are many counts of this clonotype. The V gene is TRBV11-1, the J gene TRBJ2-7; D may be TRBD2 (6 bases). The CDR3 loop spans 16 amino acids. V was pared by 2 bases and J by 4 bases, with 18 bases between. Germline lookup yields CDR1 SGHAT and CDR2 FQDESV (reference sequence). CDR3 bases: TGTGCCAGCAGCTTAACGGCGGGGACCCACTGGTACGAGCAGTACTTC. It yields the protein CASSLTAGTHWYEQYF.

As concerns this clonotype: This may come from a read error, since a much larger clone is one base off. The V gene is TRBV5-1, the J gene TRBJ2-1; D is undetermined. Germline assignment: CDR1 SGHRS and CDR2 YFSETQ. The CDR3 is 11 residues long. Deletions cut 6 bases from V and 7 bases from J, with 8 bases between. The CDR3 nucleotides read TGCGCCAGCAACGAGGTAAATGAGCAGTTCTTC. Translated, it gives CASNEVNEQFF. Supplemented by reference TRBV5-1 and TRBJ2-1, the full variable domain reads KAGVTQTPRYLIKTRGQQVTLSCSPISGHRSVSWYQQTPGQGLQFLFEYFSETQRNKGNFPGRFSGRQFSNSRSEMNVSTLELGDSALYLCASNEVNEQFFGPGTRLTVL.

The table lists this clonotype with many counts. The chain carries TRBV9 and TRBJ1-1; tentative D call: TRBD1 (5 bases). Germline V lookup: CDR1 SGDLS, CDR2 YYNGEE. The CDR3 loop spans 14 amino acids. The ends were cut back, 4 bases at V and 1 base at J, with 11 bases in the middle. The CDR3 region is CASSLGHRNTEAFF. The CDR3 DNA is TGTGCCAGCAGCCTCGGACACAGGAACACTGAAGCTTTCTTT.

This clonotype is labeled as medium-sized (0.01 to 0.1%). The rearrangement links TRBV5-1 to TRBJ1-1; no clear D. CDR3 length equals 14 residues. The V end was cut by 0 bases, the J end by 0 bases, with 6 bases between. The germline V gene encodes CDR1 SGHRS and CDR2 YFSETQ. CDR3 in DNA: TGCGCCAGCAGCTTGGTCGGGATGAACACTGAAGCTTTCTTT. Protein product: CASSLVGMNTEAFF.

This clonotype has a count of ten or more. V and J are TRBV20-1 and TRBJ2-2, with D maybe TRBD2 (6 bases). The CDR3 runs to 15 residues. The germline V gene encodes CDR1 DFQATT and CDR2 SNEGSKA (reference sequence). Trimming shortened V by 1 base and J by 1 base, and 10 bases separated the two germline ends. CDR3 coding DNA: TGCAGTGCTAGAGCTAGCGACTTGAACACCGGGGAGCTGTTTTTT. As protein: CSARASDLNTGELFF.

The sample holds many counts of this clonotype. The genes are TRBV19 and TRBJ2-5; the D gene is possibly TRBD2 (6 bases). The germline V gene encodes CDR1 LNHDA and CDR2 SQIVND (reference sequence). V was trimmed by 4 bases and J by 5 bases, leaving 17 bases between them. The CDR3 extends over 15 amino acids. The CDR3: CASSNSAGPSETQYF. As DNA, the CDR3 is TGTGCCAGTAGTAATTCGGCGGGACCCAGCGAGACCCAGTACTTC. Combining the CDR3 with reference TRBV19 and TRBJ2-5 gives the whole variable domain DGGITQSPKYLFRKEGQNVTLSCEQNLNHDAMYWYRQDPGQGLRLIYYSQIVNDFQKGDIAEGYSVSREKKESFPLTVTSAQKNPTAFYLCASSNSAGPSETQYFGPGTRLLVL.

This clonotype was recorded at least ten times. The rearrangement links TRBV19 to TRBJ2-5; D not resolved. Germline-derived CDR1 and CDR2 are LNHDA and SQIVND (reference sequence). The CDR3 spans 11 residues. The V gene lost 9 bases and the J gene lost 1 base, with 6 bases spanning the gap. CDR3 nucleotide sequence: TGTGCCAGCAGCATCCAAGAGACCCAGTACTTC. Encoded protein: CASSIQETQYF.

Details on this clonotype: The junction and the germline gene differ at one end; a read error may be behind it. The rearrangement links TRBV7-8 to TRBJ2-2, with D possibly TRBD1 on 6 matching bases. Germline V gene sequence: CDR1 SGHVS, CDR2 FQNEAQ. The CDR3 extends over 17 amino acids. The CDR3 region is CASSLLSGAPSTGKLIF. In DNA, the CDR3 is TGTGCCAGCAGCTTACTGTCAGGGGCCCCCAGCACCGGGAAGCTGATTTTT.

The chain carries TRBV20-1 and TRBJ2-2, with 7 bases aligning to TRBD2. This CDR3 has 18 residues. Trimming removed 0 bases from V and 0 bases from J; junction bases left unmatched: 10. In germline, CDR1 is DFQATT, CDR2 SNEGSKA (reference sequence). CDR3: CSARDRSGGLPNTGELFF. In nucleotides, the CDR3 is TGCAGTGCTAGAGATCGGTCGGGAGGCCTACCGAACACCGGGGAGCTGTTTTTT.

In its sample, this clonotype was seen many times. The gene calls are TRBV28 and TRBJ2-7; 8 positions match TRBD2. The CDR3 loop spans 14 amino acids. The V gene's germline CDR1 is MDHEN and CDR2 SYDVKM. Trimming took 6 bases from V and 4 from J; bases not matched to a gene: 8. CDR3 nucleotide sequence: TGTGCCAGCAGCCGGGGGGGGGCCTCATACGAGCAGTACTTC. Its protein product is CASSRGGASYEQYF.

V and J are TRBV7-8 and TRBJ1-1; TRBD1 agrees at 10 bases. Germline V gene lookup returns CDR1 SGHVS and CDR2 FQNEAQ. This CDR3 comprises 16 residues. V shed 5 bases and J 1 base; nucleotides not matched to a gene: 7. The CDR3 region has the DNA TGTGCCAGCAGCGTATTGAGACAGGGGGCGAACACTGAAGCTTTCTTT. Translating gives CASSVLRQGANTEAFF.

Points on this clonotype: Since a much larger clone is just one base distant, this may be a read error. The chain has TRBV2 and TRBJ2-3, with 7 bases lining up with TRBD1. Losses at the gene ends were 11 bases for V and 2 bases for J; bases not matched to a gene: 10. Germline assignment: CDR1 SNHLY and CDR2 FYNNEI. This CDR3 has 14 residues. For the CDR3, the DNA is TGTGCCGGCGACCGACAGGGCCCCACAGATACGCAGTATTTT. This gives the protein CAGDRQGPTDTQYF. Combining the CDR3 with reference TRBV2 and TRBJ2-3 gives the whole variable domain EPEVTQTPSHQVTQMGQEVILRCVPISNHLYFYWYRQILGQKVEFLVSFYNNEISEKSEIFDDQFSVERPDGSNFTLKIRSTKLEDSAMYFCAGDRQGPTDTQYFGPGTRLTVL.